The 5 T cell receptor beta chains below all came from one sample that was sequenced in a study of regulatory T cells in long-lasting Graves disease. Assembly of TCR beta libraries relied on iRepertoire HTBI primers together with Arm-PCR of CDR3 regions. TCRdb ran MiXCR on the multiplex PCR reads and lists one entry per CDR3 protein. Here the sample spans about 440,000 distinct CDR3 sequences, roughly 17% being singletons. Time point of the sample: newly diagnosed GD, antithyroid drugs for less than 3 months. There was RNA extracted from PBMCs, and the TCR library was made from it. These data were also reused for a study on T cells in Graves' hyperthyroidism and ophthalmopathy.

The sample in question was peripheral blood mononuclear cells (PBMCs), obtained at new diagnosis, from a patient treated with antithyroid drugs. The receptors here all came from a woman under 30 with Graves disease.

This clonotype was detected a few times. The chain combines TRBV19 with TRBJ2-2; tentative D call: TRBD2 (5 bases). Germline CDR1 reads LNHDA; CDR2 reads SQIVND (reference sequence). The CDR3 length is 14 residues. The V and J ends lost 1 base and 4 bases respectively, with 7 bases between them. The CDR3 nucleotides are TGTGCCAGTAGTATAGTCGAGGGCACCGGGGAGCTGTTTTTT. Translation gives CASSIVEGTGELFF.

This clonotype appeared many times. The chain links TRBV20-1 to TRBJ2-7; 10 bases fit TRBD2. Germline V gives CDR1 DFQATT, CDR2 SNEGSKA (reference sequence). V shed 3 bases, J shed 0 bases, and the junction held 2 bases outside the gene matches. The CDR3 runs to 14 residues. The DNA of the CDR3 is TGCAGTGCTAGTGGGACTAGCGACTCCTACGAGCAGTACTTC. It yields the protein CSASGTSDSYEQYF.

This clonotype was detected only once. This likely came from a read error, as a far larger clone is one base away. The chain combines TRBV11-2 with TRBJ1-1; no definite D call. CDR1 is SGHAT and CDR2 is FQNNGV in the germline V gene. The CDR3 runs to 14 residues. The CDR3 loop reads CVSSHAIMNTEAFF. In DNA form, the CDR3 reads TGCGTCAGCAGCCACGCCATCATGAACACTGAAGCTTTCTTT.

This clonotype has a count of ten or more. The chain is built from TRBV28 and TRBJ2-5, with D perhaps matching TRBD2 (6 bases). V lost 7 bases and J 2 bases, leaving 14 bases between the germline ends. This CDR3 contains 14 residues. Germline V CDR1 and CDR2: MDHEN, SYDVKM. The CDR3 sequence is CASTLTGRQETQYF. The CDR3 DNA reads TGTGCCAGCACCCTCACCGGGAGACAAGAGACCCAGTACTTC. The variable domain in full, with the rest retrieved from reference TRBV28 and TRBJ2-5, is DVKVTQSSRYLVKRTGEKVFLECVQDMDHENMFWYRQDPGLGLRLIYFSYDVKMKEKGDIPEGYSVSREKKERFSLILESASTNQTSMYLCASTLTGRQETQYFGPGTRLLVL.

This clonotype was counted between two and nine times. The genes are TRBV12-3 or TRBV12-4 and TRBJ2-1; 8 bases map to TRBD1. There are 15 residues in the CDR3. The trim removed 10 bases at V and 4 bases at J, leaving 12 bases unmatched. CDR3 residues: CATNPGTGHYNEQFF. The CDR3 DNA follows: TGTGCCACCAACCCCGGGACAGGCCATTACAATGAGCAGTTCTTC.